This T cell receptor (beta chain) was identified in a study of blood T cells in healthy people across ages. Ten or more counts support this clonotype. The CDR3 contains 14 residues. V was shortened by 2 bases and J by 1 base, with 11 bases between the two germline ends. Germline assignment: CDR1 DFQATT and CDR2 SNEGSKA (reference sequence). A second about 6 to 12 cycle PCR used barcoded and J-beta primers. Each CDR3 protein gets one entry after TCRdb re-called the 5' RACE reads with MiXCR. The sample contains 1 million to 1.2 million distinct CDR3 sequences, 35% to 40% of which appear only once. J is TRBJ2-5 and V is TRBV20-1; D is possibly TRBD2 (6 bases). The receptor was isolated from a man younger than 35 in good health. Sequencing input: blood. The CDR3 bases are TGCAGTGCTAGAAGTACGGGACTCCAAGAGACCCAGTACTTC. It is translated as CSARSTGLQETQYF.